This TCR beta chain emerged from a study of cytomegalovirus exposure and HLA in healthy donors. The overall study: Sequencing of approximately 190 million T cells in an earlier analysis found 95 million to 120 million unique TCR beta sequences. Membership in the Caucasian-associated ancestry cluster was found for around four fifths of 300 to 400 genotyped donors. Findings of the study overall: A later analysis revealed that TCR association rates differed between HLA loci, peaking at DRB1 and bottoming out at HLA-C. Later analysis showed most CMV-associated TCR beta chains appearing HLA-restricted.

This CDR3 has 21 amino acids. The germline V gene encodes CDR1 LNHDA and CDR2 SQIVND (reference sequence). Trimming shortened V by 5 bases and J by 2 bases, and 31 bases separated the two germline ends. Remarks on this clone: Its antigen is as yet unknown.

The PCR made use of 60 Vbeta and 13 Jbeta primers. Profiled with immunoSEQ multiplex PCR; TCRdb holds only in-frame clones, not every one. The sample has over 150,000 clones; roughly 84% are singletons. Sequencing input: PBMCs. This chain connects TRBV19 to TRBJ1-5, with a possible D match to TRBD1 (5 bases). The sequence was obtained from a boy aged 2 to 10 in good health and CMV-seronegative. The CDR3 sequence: CASSAQLRRQGNRVGNQPQHF. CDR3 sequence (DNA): TGTGCCAGTAGTGCCCAGCTTCGTCGCCAGGGTAACCGGGTGGGCAATCAGCCCCAGCATTTT.